The rows below give T cell receptor beta chains drawn from one sample of a study of blood T cell repertoires in COVID-19. Sequencing used immunoSEQ multiplex PCR; TCRdb keeps in-frame clones, though not all of them. The repertoire includes 140,000 or so clones, 84% of them detected once, and roughly 4.5% sits in the top ten. Input material: peripheral blood. The origin of the receptors is a human donor in a cohort sampled during active COVID-19. CDR3s include the opening cysteine and the closing phenylalanine or tryptophan. A D gene is named only where the DNA matches it firmly. Expanded clones get a size class; other rows say once, few or many, or leave the size out.

J gene: TRBJ2-5; D gene: NA; clone size: NA; V gene: TRBV5-5; CDR3 DNA: TGTGCCAGCCTCATTTGGACTAAACAAGAGACCCAGTACTTC; CDR3 protein: CASLIWTKQETQYF
J gene: TRBJ2-7; D gene: TRBD2; clone size: NA; V gene: TRBV5-6; CDR3 DNA: TGTGCCAGCAGCCCAGCCACCCCACTAGCGGGGGAAATCTACGAGCAGTACTTC; CDR3 protein: CASSPATPLAGEIYEQYF
J gene: TRBJ2-4; D gene: NA; clone size: NA; V gene: TRBV4-2; CDR3 DNA: TGTGCCAGCAGTCCCGTTCGTCATCCGCCAGGGGTTCAGTACTTC; CDR3 protein: CASSPVRHPPGVQYF
J gene: TRBJ2-2; D gene: NA; clone size: NA; V gene: TRBV6-5; CDR3 DNA: TGTGCCAGCAGGACGGAGACCGGGGAGCTGTTTTTT; CDR3 protein: CASRTETGELFF
J gene: TRBJ1-4; D gene: TRBD1; clone size: NA; V gene: TRBV28; CDR3 DNA: TGTGCCAGCAGTTCCCCACCCGGGACAGGGGGCGGAAAACTGTTTTTT; CDR3 protein: CASSSPPGTGGGKLFF
J gene: TRBJ1-3; D gene: TRBD1; clone size: NA; V gene: TRBV4-1; CDR3 DNA: TGCGCCAGCAGCCATGACAGGGGGCTCGGAAACACCATATATTTT; CDR3 protein: CASSHDRGLGNTIYF
J gene: TRBJ2-3; D gene: NA; clone size: NA; V gene: TRBV4-2; CDR3 DNA: TGTGCCAGCAGCCAGGGGGGTGAGGCAGATACGCAGTATTTT; CDR3 protein: CASSQGGEADTQYF
J gene: TRBJ1-1; D gene: TRBD1; clone size: NA; V gene: TRBV6-6; CDR3 DNA: TGTGCCAGCAGTTACCCAACAGGGGGTCTGAACACTGAAGCTTTCTTT; CDR3 protein: CASSYPTGGLNTEAFF
J gene: TRBJ1-6; D gene: TRBD1; clone size: few; V gene: TRBV4-2; CDR3 DNA: TGTGCCAGCAGCCTCACGGGACAGGAGAATTCACCCCTCCACTTT; CDR3 protein: CASSLTGQENSPLHF
J gene: TRBJ2-1; D gene: TRBD1; clone size: NA; V gene: TRBV10-2; CDR3 DNA: TGCGCCAGCAGCCGGGACAGGGGATACAATGAGCAGTTCTTC; CDR3 protein: CASSRDRGYNEQFF
J gene: TRBJ1-1; D gene: NA; clone size: NA; V gene: TRBV5-8; CDR3 DNA: TGTGCCAGCAGTAGCGGGACACGCGGGAACACTGAAGCTTTCTTT; CDR3 protein: CASSSGTRGNTEAFF
J gene: TRBJ2-1; D gene: TRBD2; clone size: NA; V gene: TRBV19; CDR3 DNA: TGTGCCAGTAGTTCGACTAGCGGGAGGCGGAACAATGAGCAGTTCTTC; CDR3 protein: CASSSTSGRRNNEQFF
J gene: TRBJ2-1; D gene: NA; clone size: once; V gene: TRBV28; CDR3 DNA: TGTGCCAGCAGTTTCGTGGGCGTGGGGCAACACTACAATGAGCAGTTCTTC; CDR3 protein: CASSFVGVGQHYNEQFF
J gene: TRBJ2-3; D gene: TRBD2; clone size: NA; V gene: TRBV5-1; CDR3 DNA: TGCGCCAGCAGCCGTGAGGGGCGGGGGGCCACAGATACGCAGTATTTT; CDR3 protein: CASSREGRGATDTQYF
J gene: TRBJ1-5; D gene: NA; clone size: NA; V gene: TRBV2; CDR3 DNA: TGTGCCAGCAGGCGGACAGTCACCGAAACTAATCAGCCCCAGCATTTT; CDR3 protein: CASRRTVTETNQPQHF
J gene: TRBJ2-3; D gene: TRBD2; clone size: NA; V gene: TRBV6-6; CDR3 DNA: TGTGCCAGCAGTCCCCCAAAACTAGCGGGGAGCACAGATACGCAGTATTTT; CDR3 protein: CASSPPKLAGSTDTQYF
J gene: TRBJ2-2; D gene: TRBD2; clone size: NA; V gene: TRBV7-2; CDR3 DNA: TGTGCCAGCAGCTTAGCGCTAGCCGGGGGGACCGGGGAGCTGTTTTTT; CDR3 protein: CASSLALAGGTGELFF
J gene: TRBJ1-6; D gene: NA; clone size: NA; V gene: TRBV4-2; CDR3 DNA: TGTGCCAGCAGCGGGAGGGGATTTGAATCACCCCTCCACTTT; CDR3 protein: CASSGRGFESPLHF
J gene: TRBJ2-7; D gene: TRBD1; clone size: NA; V gene: TRBV14; CDR3 DNA: TGTGCCAGCAGCCAAGATAGGGGACAGGGCTACGAGCAGTACTTC; CDR3 protein: CASSQDRGQGYEQYF
J gene: TRBJ2-3; D gene: TRBD1; clone size: NA; V gene: TRBV19; CDR3 DNA: TGTGCCAGTAGTATGGGGACAGATATCTTCACAGATACGCAGTATTTT; CDR3 protein: CASSMGTDIFTDTQYF
J gene: TRBJ2-7; D gene: TRBD2; clone size: NA; V gene: TRBV28; CDR3 DNA: TGTGCCAGCAGTTTATCGCGGGGGGCTATCTACGAGCAGTACTTC; CDR3 protein: CASSLSRGAIYEQYF
J gene: TRBJ2-2; D gene: NA; clone size: NA; V gene: TRBV30; CDR3 DNA: TGTGCCTGGAGTGTAAGGGAGGCCGGGGAGCTGTTTTTT; CDR3 protein: CAWSVREAGELFF
J gene: TRBJ2-1; D gene: TRBD1; clone size: NA; V gene: TRBV20-1; CDR3 DNA: TGCAGCGGTAAAAGGGGGCGCGTTCAGTTCTTC; CDR3 protein: CSGKRGRVQFF
J gene: TRBJ1-2; D gene: NA; clone size: NA; V gene: TRBV12-3/TRBV12-4; CDR3 DNA: TGTGCCAGCAGTTTTGGTCCAGGGGGCTACACCTTC; CDR3 protein: CASSFGPGGYTF
J gene: TRBJ1-1; D gene: NA; clone size: once; V gene: TRBV6-2/TRBV6-3; CDR3 DNA: TGTGCCAGCAGCCTCCTGCGGAAGGCCGAAGCTTTCTTT; CDR3 protein: CASSLLRKAEAFF
J gene: TRBJ2-5; D gene: TRBD2; clone size: once; V gene: TRBV5-1; CDR3 DNA: TGCGCCAGCAGCCCGGGACTAGCGGGGGGATTAGAGACCCAGTACTTC; CDR3 protein: CASSPGLAGGLETQYF
J gene: TRBJ2-5; D gene: TRBD1; clone size: NA; V gene: TRBV19; CDR3 DNA: TGTGCCAGTAGCCTGGGACAGGGAAGGAAAGAGACCCAGTACTTC; CDR3 protein: CASSLGQGRKETQYF
J gene: TRBJ1-3; D gene: TRBD1; clone size: NA; V gene: TRBV7-9; CDR3 DNA: TGTGCCAGCAGTCCCAGACAGGGGCCCACCGGCTCTGGAAACACCATATATTTT; CDR3 protein: CASSPRQGPTGSGNTIYF
J gene: TRBJ1-5; D gene: NA; clone size: few; V gene: TRBV2; CDR3 DNA: TGTGCCAGCAGTGTACAGCCTAGCAATCAGCCCCAGCATTTT; CDR3 protein: CASSVQPSNQPQHF
J gene: TRBJ1-5; D gene: TRBD1; clone size: NA; V gene: TRBV24-1; CDR3 DNA: TGTGCCACCAGTGATCGGACAGGGGGCGAGGTCAATCAGCCCCAGCATTTT; CDR3 protein: CATSDRTGGEVNQPQHF
J gene: TRBJ1-5; D gene: TRBD1; clone size: NA; V gene: TRBV18; CDR3 DNA: TGTGCCAGCTCAGGGCAGGGGGCAAATCAGCCCCAGCATTTT; CDR3 protein: CASSGQGANQPQHF
J gene: TRBJ2-7; D gene: NA; clone size: NA; V gene: TRBV12-1; CDR3 DNA: TGTGCCAGCAGCTTTGTTGACAGGGTGTTCCCCTACGAGCAGTACTTC; CDR3 protein: CASSFVDRVFPYEQYF
J gene: TRBJ2-3; D gene: NA; clone size: NA; V gene: TRBV6-5; CDR3 DNA: TGTGCCAGCAGTTCTACTACCGATACGCAGTATTTT; CDR3 protein: CASSSTTDTQYF
J gene: TRBJ1-2; D gene: NA; clone size: many; V gene: TRBV6-6; CDR3 DNA: TGTGCCAGCACCGAAAGGGGCTATGGCTACACCTTC; CDR3 protein: CASTERGYGYTF
J gene: TRBJ2-7; D gene: NA; clone size: few; V gene: TRBV11-1; CDR3 DNA: TGTGCCAGCAGCTCGAGCTTCTACGAGCAGTACTTC; CDR3 protein: CASSSSFYEQYF
J gene: TRBJ2-1; D gene: TRBD2; clone size: NA; V gene: TRBV27; CDR3 DNA: TGTGCCACCCGGACTAGCGGGAGCAATGAGCAGTTCTTC; CDR3 protein: CATRTSGSNEQFF
J gene: TRBJ2-5; D gene: NA; clone size: NA; V gene: TRBV18; CDR3 DNA: TGTGCCAGCTCACACAACAGACAAGAGACCCAGTACTTC; CDR3 protein: CASSHNRQETQYF
J gene: TRBJ1-5; D gene: NA; clone size: NA; V gene: TRBV10-3; CDR3 DNA: TGTGCCATCAGCTCAGGGTGGGGGGATCAGCCCCAGCATTTT; CDR3 protein: CAISSGWGDQPQHF
J gene: TRBJ1-2; D gene: NA; clone size: NA; V gene: TRBV6-5; CDR3 DNA: TGTGCCAGCAGTTCACTCTATGGCTACACCTTC; CDR3 protein: CASSSLYGYTF
J gene: TRBJ2-3; D gene: TRBD2; clone size: NA; V gene: TRBV2; CDR3 DNA: TGTGCCACGACTAGCGGGGGGACCACAGATACGCAGTATTTT; CDR3 protein: CATTSGGTTDTQYF
J gene: TRBJ1-1; D gene: NA; clone size: NA; V gene: TRBV19; CDR3 DNA: TGTGCCAGTAGTATTACAGGGACCACAACTGAAGCTTTCTTT; CDR3 protein: CASSITGTTTEAFF
J gene: TRBJ1-2; D gene: NA; clone size: many; V gene: TRBV18; CDR3 DNA: TGTGCCAGCTCACTAACGACCGGGGATGGCTACACCTTC; CDR3 protein: CASSLTTGDGYTF
J gene: TRBJ1-4; D gene: NA; clone size: NA; V gene: TRBV3-1/TRBV3-2; CDR3 DNA: TGTGCCAGCAGCCCCTTGACTAATGAAAAACTGTTTTTT; CDR3 protein: CASSPLTNEKLFF
J gene: TRBJ2-3; D gene: TRBD1; clone size: NA; V gene: TRBV6-5; CDR3 DNA: TGTGCCAGCAGGCCGTCGGGACAGGGGTTAGATACGCAGTATTTT; CDR3 protein: CASRPSGQGLDTQYF
J gene: TRBJ2-5; D gene: NA; clone size: few; V gene: TRBV6-5; CDR3 DNA: TGTGCCAGCAGCCCAGGTGGAGGTCTACGGGAGACCCAGTACTTC; CDR3 protein: CASSPGGGLRETQYF
J gene: TRBJ1-2; D gene: NA; clone size: once; V gene: TRBV27; CDR3 DNA: TGTGCCAGCAGTTTATCCTATGACAATGGCTACACCTTC; CDR3 protein: CASSLSYDNGYTF
J gene: TRBJ2-6; D gene: NA; clone size: NA; V gene: TRBV5-5; CDR3 DNA: TGTGCCAGCAGCTTGGAAGTAGCTGGGGCCAACGTCCTGACTTTC; CDR3 protein: CASSLEVAGANVLTF
J gene: TRBJ2-1; D gene: NA; clone size: NA; V gene: TRBV4-1; CDR3 DNA: TGCGCCAGCAGCCAAGATCAGGGCTATGAGCAGTTCTTC; CDR3 protein: CASSQDQGYEQFF
J gene: TRBJ2-3; D gene: NA; clone size: NA; V gene: TRBV20-1; CDR3 DNA: TGCAGTGCTCAACAGGGAAATACGCAGTATTTT; CDR3 protein: CSAQQGNTQYF
J gene: TRBJ2-1; D gene: TRBD2; clone size: NA; V gene: TRBV5-1; CDR3 DNA: TGCGCCAGCAGCTTGGCTACTAGCGGGGGGGCAAATGAGCAGTTCTTC; CDR3 protein: CASSLATSGGANEQFF
J gene: TRBJ2-3; D gene: NA; clone size: once; V gene: TRBV5-1; CDR3 DNA: TGCGCCAGCAGCTGGGGGGACGGCGAGATCACAGATACGCAGTATTTT; CDR3 protein: CASSWGDGEITDTQYF
J gene: TRBJ1-1; D gene: TRBD1; clone size: NA; V gene: TRBV4-2; CDR3 DNA: TGTGCCAGCAGCCAAGGGACAGGGGTGGACACTGAAGCTTTCTTT; CDR3 protein: CASSQGTGVDTEAFF
J gene: TRBJ2-5; D gene: TRBD2; clone size: NA; V gene: TRBV6-6; CDR3 DNA: TGTGCCAGCAGAGGGTCCATTAGCGGGAGTGGGGAGACCCAGTACTTC; CDR3 protein: CASRGSISGSGETQYF